Listed below are T cell receptor beta chains from one sample, sequenced in a study of blood T cell repertoires in COVID-19. TCRdb keeps only in-frame clones here, not all; method: immunoSEQ multiplex PCR. This sample carries approximately 300,000 clones, over 75% of them seen once, and the ten largest clones take 6.5% to 8%. Material: peripheral blood. The receptors were sampled from a woman in her twenties or thirties with COVID-19, enrolled during active disease. Each CDR3 is given with its conserved first and last residue. The D gene is left open where the match is weak. A row's size may be missing; if present it is once, few, many or a size class.

j_call d_call clone_size v_call cdr3_aa cdr3_nt
TRBJ1-2 TRBD1 - TRBV3-1/TRBV3-2 CASSRIRDRETYGYTF TGTGCCAGCAGCCGCATCCGGGACAGGGAGACCTATGGCTACACCTTC
TRBJ2-7 TRBD2 - TRBV7-3 CASSLVAGAYEQYF TGTGCCAGCAGCTTGGTAGCGGGAGCTTACGAGCAGTACTTC
TRBJ2-7 TRBD2 - TRBV7-2 CASSPPSGYEQYF TGTGCCAGCAGCCCCCCTAGCGGCTACGAGCAGTACTTC
TRBJ2-7 - - TRBV9 CASSINRDSSSYEQYF TGTGCCAGCAGCATAAACAGGGATTCTAGCTCCTACGAGCAGTACTTC
TRBJ2-1 TRBD1 - TRBV5-1 CASSLVGQTYNEQFF TGCGCCAGCAGCTTGGTGGGACAGACTTACAATGAGCAGTTCTTC
TRBJ2-3 - - TRBV24-1 CATSDLDSTDTQYF TGTGCCACCAGTGACCTTGACTCCACAGATACGCAGTATTTT
TRBJ1-2 - - TRBV2 CASSNANYGYTF TGTGCCAGCAGTAACGCGAACTATGGCTACACCTTC
TRBJ2-3 - - TRBV7-9 CASSPFAGWSTDTQYF TGTGCCAGCAGCCCCTTTGCGGGGTGGAGCACAGATACGCAGTATTTT
TRBJ2-4 TRBD1 - TRBV5-1 CASSLDRGLAKNIQYF TGCGCCAGCAGCTTGGACAGGGGGCTAGCCAAAAACATTCAGTACTTC
TRBJ2-1 - - TRBV6-4 CASSVMAPPNEQFF TGTGCCAGCAGTGTAATGGCCCCCCCCAATGAGCAGTTCTTC
TRBJ2-2 - - TRBV7-8 CASSRTGTGELFF TGTGCCAGCAGCCGAACAGGAACCGGGGAGCTGTTTTTT
TRBJ1-4 - - TRBV4-1 CASSPPRANEKLFF TGCGCCAGCAGCCCCCCCCGGGCTAATGAAAAACTGTTTTTT
TRBJ2-7 - - TRBV19 CATSRQAYYEQYF TGTGCCACCTCCAGACAGGCTTATTACGAGCAGTACTTC
TRBJ1-1 - few TRBV12-3/TRBV12-4 CASSPAGHTEAFF TGTGCCAGCAGTCCCGCGGGGCACACTGAAGCTTTCTTT
TRBJ2-4 TRBD2 - TRBV28 CASTSTGGAKNIQYF TGTGCCAGCACTTCCACCGGGGGGGCCAAAAACATTCAGTACTTC
TRBJ2-1 - - TRBV5-1 CASSSPANLRSNEQFF TGCGCCAGCAGCTCCCCTGCGAACCTAAGGAGCAATGAGCAGTTCTTC
TRBJ1-4 TRBD1 few TRBV7-8 CASSPRRDSPEKLFF TGTGCCAGCAGCCCCCGCCGGGACAGTCCTGAAAAACTGTTTTTT
TRBJ1-1 - - TRBV2 CASRRKNTEAFF TGTGCCAGCAGGAGGAAGAACACTGAAGCTTTCTTT
TRBJ1-4 - - TRBV15 CATSRAGGEAEKLFF TGTGCCACCAGCAGAGCTGGGGGCGAAGCTGAAAAACTGTTTTTT
TRBJ2-2 - - TRBV5-4 CASSAPRGTNTGELFF TGTGCCAGCAGCGCCCCGAGAGGGACGAACACCGGGGAGCTGTTTTTT
TRBJ2-7 - - TRBV5-6 CASSRGGYEQYF TGTGCCAGCAGCAGAGGAGGCTACGAGCAGTACTTC
TRBJ2-2 - - TRBV25-1 CASSESPRELFF TGTGCCAGCAGTGAGTCCCCTCGTGAGCTGTTTTTT
TRBJ1-2 - - TRBV4-1 CASSQVSGLLRGYTF TGCGCCAGCAGCCAAGTATCAGGGCTGTTGAGAGGCTACACCTTC
TRBJ2-7 - once TRBV6-6 CASRGDRYDEQYF TGTGCCAGCAGGGGAGACAGGTACGACGAGCAGTACTTC
TRBJ1-1 - - TRBV27 CASRVGRQVIAEAFF TGTGCCAGCAGGGTAGGTAGACAGGTTATCGCTGAAGCTTTCTTT
TRBJ2-5 - - TRBV5-1 CASSVGLGETQYF TGCGCCAGCAGCGTGGGACTGGGAGAGACCCAGTACTTC
TRBJ1-4 - - TRBV15 CATSRGAVLNEKLFF TGTGCCACCAGCAGAGGGGCAGTCCTTAATGAAAAACTGTTTTTT
TRBJ1-1 - - TRBV7-2 CASSLVKQASEAFF TGTGCCAGCAGCTTAGTTAAACAGGCCAGTGAAGCTTTCTTT
TRBJ2-5 - once TRBV10-3 CAISESEGMGETQYF TGTGCCATCAGTGAGTCGGAGGGAATGGGGGAGACCCAGTACTTC
TRBJ1-2 TRBD1 - TRBV15 CATSRARQGAGGYTF TGTGCCACCAGCAGAGCCAGACAGGGGGCAGGCGGCTACACCTTC
TRBJ1-1 - - TRBV27 CASSLRQGNTEAFF TGTGCCAGCAGTTTAAGGCAGGGGAACACTGAAGCTTTCTTT
TRBJ2-1 - - TRBV5-6 CASSWGREEFF TGTGCCAGCAGCTGGGGAAGGGAGGAATTCTTC
TRBJ2-2 TRBD2 - TRBV6-1 CASSATTSGSSAGELFF TGTGCCAGCAGTGCCACGACTAGCGGGAGTAGCGCCGGGGAGCTGTTTTTT
TRBJ2-5 TRBD2 once TRBV6-5 CASRREYQETQYF TGTGCCAGCCGGCGGGAGTACCAAGAGACCCAGTACTTC
TRBJ2-5 TRBD1 - TRBV11-3 CASSLRGHETQYF TGTGCCAGCAGCCTCAGGGGGCATGAGACCCAGTACTTC
TRBJ2-3 TRBD2 - TRBV5-4 CASSWGLAFTDTQYF TGTGCCAGCAGCTGGGGACTAGCTTTCACAGATACGCAGTATTTT
TRBJ2-1 - - TRBV20-1 CSASGRLEQFF TGCAGTGCTAGTGGGAGACTTGAGCAGTTCTTC
TRBJ2-7 TRBD1 - TRBV2 CASNYRDRGGEQYF TGTGCCAGCAACTACCGGGACAGGGGAGGCGAGCAGTACTTC
TRBJ2-3 TRBD2 - TRBV9 CASSVAGSGRSGDTQYF TGTGCCAGCAGCGTAGCGGGCAGCGGGAGGTCCGGAGATACGCAGTATTTT
TRBJ1-4 - - TRBV30 CAWSPDIGLAEKLFF TGTGCCTGGAGTCCAGACATAGGACTGGCTGAAAAACTGTTTTTT
TRBJ2-5 - many TRBV2 CASNGNFQETQYF TGTGCCAGCAACGGGAATTTTCAAGAGACCCAGTACTTC